The 7 T cell receptor beta chains below were found in one sample sequenced in a study of blood T cells in healthy people across ages. A sample-barcoded 5' primer and a J-beta primer mix were used in a second PCR of about 7 to 11 cycles. TCRdb recomputed calls from the 5' RACE reads with MiXCR, one row per CDR3 protein. Seen here are 780,000 or so distinct CDR3 sequences, about 61% observed once, and the top ten hold roughly 24%. The sequenced sample consisted of blood. The receptors derive from a man aged 35-49 years in good health.

The rearrangement joins TRBV20-1 to TRBJ2-3, with unresolved D. Germline loops: CDR1 DFQATT, CDR2 SNEGSKA (reference sequence). The CDR3 has 15 amino acids. V was clipped by 4 bases and J by 2 bases, with 16 bases between them. The CDR3: CSAKPRAVSTDTQYF. The CDR3 DNA follows: TGCAGTGCTAAACCCCGGGCAGTCTCCACAGATACGCAGTATTTT.

The chain links TRBV5-1 to TRBJ2-1, with 9 bases lining up with TRBD2. V was clipped by 1 base and J by 2 bases; unmatched bases: 4. CDR1 and CDR2 (germline): SGHRS, YFSETQ. CDR3 length equals 16 residues. CDR3 sequence reads: CASSLLASGAYNEQFF. CDR3 DNA sequence: TGCGCCAGCAGCTTGTTGGCTAGCGGGGCCTACAATGAGCAGTTCTTC.

The V call is TRBV21-1, the J call TRBJ1-1; the table's D call TRBD1 went unverified against the DNA. TRBV21-1 is an annotated pseudogene. This CDR3 is built from 19 residues. CDR3 bases: TGTGCCAGCAGCAAATCGACAGGGGACGCTTTCTCTAAGAACACTGAAGCTTTCTTT. Protein product: CASSKSTGDAFSKNTEAFF.

This chain joins TRBV12-3 or TRBV12-4 and TRBJ2-3; TRBD2 agrees at 14 bases. The V and J ends lost 5 bases and 4 bases, in that order; junction bases with no gene match: 14. The CDR3 length is 19 residues. The CDR3 reads CASSPLPGTSGSYADTQYF. The DNA of the CDR3 is TGTGCCAGCAGTCCCCTCCCCGGGACTAGCGGGAGCTACGCAGATACGCAGTATTTT.

This chain connects TRBV7-9 to TRBJ1-6, with no clear D. This CDR3 comprises 17 residues. The V and J ends lost 10 bases and 0 bases respectively, with 19 bases between them. Germline V gene sequence: CDR1 SEHNR, CDR2 FQNEAQ (reference sequence). CDR3 protein: CATPGQEASSYNSPLHF. CDR3 nucleotide sequence: TGTGCCACGCCGGGCCAAGAAGCAAGCTCCTATAATTCACCCCTCCACTTT.

The V gene is TRBV10-3, the J gene TRBJ2-1; D may be TRBD1 (6 bases). CDR1 ENHRY and CDR2 SYGVKD come from the germline V gene. Trimming removed 4 bases from V and 0 bases from J, with 16 bases in between. The CDR3 has 17 amino acids. The CDR3 DNA reads as TGTGCCATCAGTGGGGGACATTCTCGTCTCTCCTACAATGAGCAGTTCTTC. Translated, it gives CAISGGHSRLSYNEQFF.

The V and J genes are TRBV10-3 and TRBJ2-1; 8 bases fit TRBD2. After removal of 0 bases from V and 1 base from J, the junction contained 11 bases not matched to a gene. There are 19 residues in the CDR3. CDR1 is ENHRY, CDR2 SYGVKD, per germline. The CDR3 nucleotides are TGTGCCATCAGTGAGTCGTTGGCGGGAGGCCCCAGATCCTACAATGAGCAGTTCTTC. Amino acid sequence: CAISESLAGGPRSYNEQFF.